Listed below are T cell receptor beta chains from one sample, sequenced in a study of cytomegalovirus exposure and HLA in healthy donors. This table comes from immunoSEQ multiplex PCR, and its TCRdb copy is limited to in-frame clones, with some not included. The table shows roughly 250,000 clones, with approximately 83% occurring only once. The sequenced sample was PBMCs. Receptors were obtained from a woman in her thirties in good health and CMV-seropositive. CDR3s include the opening cysteine and the closing phenylalanine or tryptophan. The D gene is left open where the match is weak. Clone size is shown for a subset of rows, as once, few, many or a class of expanded clone.

clone size	V gene	J gene	D gene	CDR3 DNA	CDR3 protein
.	TRBV19	TRBJ2-1	TRBD1	TGTGCCACCGTGACAGGGGGAAAGAATGAGCAGTTCTTC	CATVTGGKNEQFF
.	TRBV27	TRBJ1-2	TRBD1	TGTGCCAGCAGTTTATCGGGGAGAGGTGGTGGACAGGGTTGGAACTATGGCTACACCTTC	CASSLSGRGGGQGWNYGYTF
.	TRBV28	TRBJ2-7	.	TGTGCCAGCAGTTCTCCGTCCCTAGAGTACGAGCAGTACTTC	CASSSPSLEYEQYF
.	TRBV4-1	TRBJ1-5	.	TGCGCCAGCAGCCAAGGAGATCGTGGGACTGATGGATTTAATCAGCCCCAGCATTTT	CASSQGDRGTDGFNQPQHF
.	TRBV15	TRBJ2-1	TRBD2	TGTGCCACCAGCATTAAGCGGGAGGGCCCGGGCAATGAGCAGTTCTTC	CATSIKREGPGNEQFF
.	TRBV4-2	TRBJ2-3	.	TGTGCCAGCAGCCATGTTCCTCGGGATACGCAGTATTTT	CASSHVPRDTQYF
.	TRBV5-1	TRBJ1-4	TRBD1	TGCGCCAGCAGTGGGACAGACAATGAAAAACTGTTTTTT	CASSGTDNEKLFF
.	TRBV6-5	TRBJ2-7	.	TGTGCCAGCACAGGATTTGGGAGCTACGAGCGGTACTTC	CASTGFGSYERYF
.	TRBV27	TRBJ1-5	.	TGTGCCACCCAAAGGACGGCGGGTCAGCCCCAGCATTTT	CATQRTAGQPQHF
.	TRBV6-1	TRBJ1-1	.	TGTGCCAGCAGTGAACACTCAGGGGTCAACACTGAAGCTTTCTTT	CASSEHSGVNTEAFF
few	TRBV5-1	TRBJ2-7	.	TGCGCCAGCAGCAGACTAGAACTGTACGAGCAGTACTTC	CASSRLELYEQYF
.	TRBV7-6	TRBJ2-7	TRBD2	TGTGCCAGCAGCTTAGCGCCCAGCGGGAGGGGAAACGAGCAGTACTTC	CASSLAPSGRGNEQYF
few	TRBV6-1	TRBJ2-7	.	TGTGCCAGCAGTGCGGCAGGCTCCTACGAGCAGTACTTC	CASSAAGSYEQYF
.	TRBV6-1	TRBJ2-3	.	TGTGCCAGCCGGTATGGGCCAGGGTTCACAGATACGCAGTATTTT	CASRYGPGFTDTQYF
.	TRBV6-6	TRBJ2-5	.	TGTGCCAGCAGTTACATAAAAGAGACCCAGTACTTC	CASSYIKETQYF
once	TRBV28	TRBJ2-6	.	TGTGCCAGCAGTTCGACCCGACTCTTGGTGAACGGGGCCAACGTCCTGACTTTC	CASSSTRLLVNGANVLTF
.	TRBV7-2	TRBJ2-3	.	TGTGCCAGCAGCTTAATGGGACTCGCCGCGGGCACAGATACGCAGTATTTT	CASSLMGLAAGTDTQYF
.	TRBV14	TRBJ1-1	.	TGTGCCAGCAGCCAGGGGACAAGGAACACTGAAGCTTTCTTT	CASSQGTRNTEAFF
.	TRBV27	TRBJ1-1	TRBD1	TGTGCCAGCAGTTCGACAGGGGATTCTGAAGCTTTCTTT	CASSSTGDSEAFF
.	TRBV5-6	TRBJ2-3	TRBD1	TGTGCCAGCAGCTTGGTCCAGGGGGCGCCCCCAGATACGCAGTATTTT	CASSLVQGAPPDTQYF
.	TRBV5-1	TRBJ2-7	TRBD1	TGCGCCAGCAGCGGGGACAGGGGTAGGACCTACGAGCAGTACTTC	CASSGDRGRTYEQYF
.	TRBV11-3	TRBJ2-3	.	TGTGCCAGCAGCTCTAGTGATAGGACTACAGATACGCAGTATTTT	CASSSSDRTTDTQYF